This TCR beta chain was sequenced during a study of T cells after yellow fever vaccination. Whole-study context: Fractions of low cell number were prepared using SMART-Seq v4 Ultra Low Input.

The 5'RACE template-switching step produced TCR cDNA and added a universal primer site and UMIs. TCRdb re-derived calls from the 5' RACE reads in MiXCR, one entry per CDR3 protein. The table shows some 70,000 distinct CDR3 sequences, with over 6% occurring only once. CDR3 length equals 16 residues. Trimming removed 1 base from V and 2 bases from J, with 14 bases in between. The germline V gene encodes CDR1 LNHNV and CDR2 YYDKDF (reference sequence). This clonotype was observed a few times. The target antigen is unknown. Study conclusions and caveats: Sorted repertoires could include abundant contaminating clonotypes from bulk cells. A large majority of primary-vaccination clones showed up again after the booster (about 96% CD4, around 90% CD8).

The TCR was taken from a man aged 18-30 years who received the YFV17D yellow fever vaccine. This chain links TRBV15 with TRBJ2-5, with D perhaps given as TRBD1 or TRBD2 (6 bases each). Source: CD8+ T cells sorted from PBMCs, taken more than 40 days after the first yellow fever vaccination. The CDR3 DNA is TGTGCCACCAGCAGAGTCCGAGGGGGGAAACAAGAGACCCAGTACTTC. It yields the protein CATSRVRGGKQETQYF.